This TCR beta chain was retrieved from a study of identical twins. Study-wide points: Instead of following the same donors, the conclusions were based on cross-sectional statistical analysis. Carriage of fewer insertions was seen in abundant cord blood beta clonotypes, whereas memory repertoires showed none.

CDR3 length equals 14 residues. In germline, CDR1 is DFQATT, CDR2 SNEGSKA (reference sequence). After removal of 5 bases from V and 0 bases from J, the junction contained 6 bases not matched to a gene. Unique molecular identifiers were in the cDNA, with template-switch universal primer binding. TCRdb itself ran the 5' RACE reads through MiXCR, one entry per CDR3 protein. The table includes some 630,000 distinct CDR3 sequences, 7% to 7.5% detected once. Remarks on this clonotype: The target antigen is unknown.

The sample was also linked to a second study, of yellow fever vaccine responses in identical twins. This second study says: The authors reported partly convergent, partly personalized vaccine responses in identical twins.

Sequences were obtained from PBMCs. This rearrangement joins TRBV20-1 to TRBJ2-7, with 8 bases that match TRBD1. This sequence originates from a woman aged 18-30 years in good health. This CDR3 reads CSAQDRESSYEQYF. In DNA form, the CDR3 reads TGCAGTGCTCAGGACAGGGAGAGCTCCTACGAGCAGTACTTC.